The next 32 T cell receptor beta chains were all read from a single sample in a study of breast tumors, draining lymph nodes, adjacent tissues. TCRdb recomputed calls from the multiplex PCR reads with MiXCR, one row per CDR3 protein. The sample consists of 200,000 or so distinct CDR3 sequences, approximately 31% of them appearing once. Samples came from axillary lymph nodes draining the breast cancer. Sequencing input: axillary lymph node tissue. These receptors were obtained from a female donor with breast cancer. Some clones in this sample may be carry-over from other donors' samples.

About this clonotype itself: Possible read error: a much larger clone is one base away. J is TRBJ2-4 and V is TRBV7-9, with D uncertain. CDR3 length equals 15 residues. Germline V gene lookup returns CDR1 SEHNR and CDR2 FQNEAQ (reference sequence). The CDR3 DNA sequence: TGTGCCAGCAGCTTAAAGGGTCAAGCCAAAAACATTCAGCACTTC. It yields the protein CASSLKGQAKNIQHF.

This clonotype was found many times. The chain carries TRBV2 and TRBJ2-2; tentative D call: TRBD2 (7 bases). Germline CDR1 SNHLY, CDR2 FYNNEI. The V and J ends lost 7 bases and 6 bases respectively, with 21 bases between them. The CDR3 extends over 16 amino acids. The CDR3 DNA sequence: TGTGCCAGCAAAAAACAGTCCCGGGGGGCCCCCGGGGAGCTGTTTTTT. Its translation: CASKKQSRGAPGELFF.

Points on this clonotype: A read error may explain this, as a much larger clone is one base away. In nucleotides, the CDR3 is TGTGCCAGCAGCCCGGGGACAGCCTTTTCTAACTATGGCCACACCTTC. Its protein product is CASSPGTAFSNYGHTF. The rearrangement links TRBV3-1 to TRBJ1-2, with TRBD1 matching over 7 bases. The CDR3 length is 16 residues. CDR1 is LGHDT and CDR2 is YNNKEL in the germline V gene (reference sequence).

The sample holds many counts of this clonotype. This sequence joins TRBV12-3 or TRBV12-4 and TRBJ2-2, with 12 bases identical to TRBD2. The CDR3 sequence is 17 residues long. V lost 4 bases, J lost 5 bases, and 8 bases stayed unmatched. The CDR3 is CASSSPSGGAWTGELFF. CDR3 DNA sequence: TGTGCCAGCAGTTCCCCTAGCGGGGGGGCCTGGACCGGGGAGCTGTTTTTT.

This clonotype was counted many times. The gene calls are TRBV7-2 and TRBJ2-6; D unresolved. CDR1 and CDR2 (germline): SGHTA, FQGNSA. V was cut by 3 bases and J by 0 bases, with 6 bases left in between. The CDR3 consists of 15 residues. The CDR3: CASSFRNSGANVLTF. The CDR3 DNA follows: TGTGCCAGCAGCTTTAGGAACTCTGGGGCCAACGTCCTGACTTTC. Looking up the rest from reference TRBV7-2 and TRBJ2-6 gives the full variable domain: GAGVSQSPSNKVTEKGKDVELRCDPISGHTALYWYRQSLGQGLEFLIYFQGNSAPDKSGLPSDRFSAERTGGSVSTLTIQRTQQEDSAVYLCASSFRNSGANVLTFGAGSRLTVL.

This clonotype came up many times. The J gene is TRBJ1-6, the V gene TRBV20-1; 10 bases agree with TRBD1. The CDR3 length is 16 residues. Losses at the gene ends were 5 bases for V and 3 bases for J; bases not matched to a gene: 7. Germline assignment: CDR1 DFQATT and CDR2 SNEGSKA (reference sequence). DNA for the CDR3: TGCAGTGCTTATCAGAGGGACAGGGGCTATAATTCACCCCTCCACTTT. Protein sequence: CSAYQRDRGYNSPLHF.

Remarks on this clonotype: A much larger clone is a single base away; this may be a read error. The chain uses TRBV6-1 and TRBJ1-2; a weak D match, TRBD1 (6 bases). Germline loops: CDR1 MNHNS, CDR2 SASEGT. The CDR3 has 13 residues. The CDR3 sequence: CAISDPGVGGYTF. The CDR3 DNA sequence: TGTGCCATCAGTGATCCAGGGGTTGGCGGCTACACCTTC.

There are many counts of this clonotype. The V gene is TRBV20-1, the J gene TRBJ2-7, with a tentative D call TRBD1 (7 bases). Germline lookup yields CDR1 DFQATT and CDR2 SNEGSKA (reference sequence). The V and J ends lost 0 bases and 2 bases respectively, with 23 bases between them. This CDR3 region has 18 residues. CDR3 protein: CSARDSSGRRGQTYEQYF. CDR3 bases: TGCAGTGCTAGAGATTCGAGTGGGAGGCGGGGACAGACCTACGAGCAGTACTTC.

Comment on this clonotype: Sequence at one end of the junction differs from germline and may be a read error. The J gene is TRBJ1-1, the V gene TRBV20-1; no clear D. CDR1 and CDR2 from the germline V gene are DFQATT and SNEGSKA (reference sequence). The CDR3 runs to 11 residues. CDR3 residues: CSVRGVEVASF. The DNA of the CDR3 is TGCAGTGTTAGAGGCGTGGAGGTCGCTTCCTTT.

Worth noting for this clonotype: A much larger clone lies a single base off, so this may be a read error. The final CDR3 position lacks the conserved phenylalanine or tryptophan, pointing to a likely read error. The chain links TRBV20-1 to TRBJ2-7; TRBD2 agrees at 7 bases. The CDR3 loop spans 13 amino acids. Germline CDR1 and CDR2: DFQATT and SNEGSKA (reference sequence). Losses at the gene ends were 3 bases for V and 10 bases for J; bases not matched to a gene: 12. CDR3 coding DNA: TGCAGTGCTAGGTGGGGCGGGGACTACGCACAGTACCTC. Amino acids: CSARWGGDYAQYL.

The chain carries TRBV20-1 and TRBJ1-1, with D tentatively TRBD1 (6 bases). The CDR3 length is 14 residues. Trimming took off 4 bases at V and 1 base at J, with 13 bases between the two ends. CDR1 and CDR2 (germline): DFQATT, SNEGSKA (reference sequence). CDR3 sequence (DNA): TGCAGTGCTATTACAGGGAGTTCGAACACTGAAGCTTTCTTT. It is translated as CSAITGSSNTEAFF.

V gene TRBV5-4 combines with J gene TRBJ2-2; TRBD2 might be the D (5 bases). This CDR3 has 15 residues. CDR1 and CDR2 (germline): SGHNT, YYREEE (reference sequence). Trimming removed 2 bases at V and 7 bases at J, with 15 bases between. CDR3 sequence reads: CASSFSGPTGGELFF. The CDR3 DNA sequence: TGTGCCAGCAGCTTCAGCGGCCCCACGGGCGGGGAGCTGTTTTTT.

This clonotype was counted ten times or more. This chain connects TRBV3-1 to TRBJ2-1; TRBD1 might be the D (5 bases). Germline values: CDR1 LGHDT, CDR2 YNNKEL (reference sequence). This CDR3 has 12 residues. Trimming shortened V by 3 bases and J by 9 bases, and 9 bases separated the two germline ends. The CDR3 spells CASSQNQGEQFF. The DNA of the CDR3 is TGTGCCAGCAGCCAGAATCAGGGTGAGCAGTTCTTC.

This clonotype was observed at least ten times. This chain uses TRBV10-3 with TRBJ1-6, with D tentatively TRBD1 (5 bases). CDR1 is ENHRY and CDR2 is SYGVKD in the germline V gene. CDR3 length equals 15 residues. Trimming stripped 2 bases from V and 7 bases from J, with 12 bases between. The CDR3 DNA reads TGTGCCATCAGTGAGGGGCCGGGGGGGAATTCACCCCTCCACTTT. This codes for CAISEGPGGNSPLHF.

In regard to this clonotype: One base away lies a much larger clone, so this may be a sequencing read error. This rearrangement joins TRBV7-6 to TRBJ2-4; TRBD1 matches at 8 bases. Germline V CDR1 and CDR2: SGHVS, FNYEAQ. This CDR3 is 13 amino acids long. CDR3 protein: CAGSQDRVGIQYF. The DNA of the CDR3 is TGTGCCGGCAGCCAGGACAGGGTAGGGATTCAGTACTTC.

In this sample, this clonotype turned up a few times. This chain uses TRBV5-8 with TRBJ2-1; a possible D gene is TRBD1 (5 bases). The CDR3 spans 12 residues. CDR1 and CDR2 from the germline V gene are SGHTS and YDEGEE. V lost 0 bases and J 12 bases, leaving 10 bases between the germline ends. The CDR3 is CASSLGGKRQFF. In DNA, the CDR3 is TGTGCCAGCAGCTTGGGGGGCAAAAGGCAGTTCTTC. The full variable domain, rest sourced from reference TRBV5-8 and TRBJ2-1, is EAGVTQSPTHLIKTRGQQATLRCSPISGHTSVYWYQQALGLGLQFLLWYDEGEERNRGNFPPRFSGRQFPNYSSELNVNALELEDSALYLCASSLGGKRQFFGPGTRLTVL.

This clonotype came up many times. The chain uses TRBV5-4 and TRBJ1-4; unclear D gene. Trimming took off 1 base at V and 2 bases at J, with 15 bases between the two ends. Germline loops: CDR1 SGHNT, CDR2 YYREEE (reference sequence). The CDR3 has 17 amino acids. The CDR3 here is CASSLMRIGSTNEKLFF. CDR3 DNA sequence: TGTGCCAGCAGCTTGATGAGGATAGGGTCGACTAATGAAAAACTGTTTTTT.

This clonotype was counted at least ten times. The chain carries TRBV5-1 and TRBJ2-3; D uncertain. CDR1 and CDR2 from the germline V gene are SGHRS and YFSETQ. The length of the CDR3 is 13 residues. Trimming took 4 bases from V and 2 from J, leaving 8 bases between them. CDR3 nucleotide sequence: TGCGCCAGCAGCCGTACAGACACAGATACGCAGTATTTT. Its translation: CASSRTDTDTQYF.

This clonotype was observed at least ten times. The CDR3, as DNA: TGCGCCAGCAGCCAAGACCCAGGGGGCTATAATTCACCCCTCCACTTT. Residues: CASSQDPGGYNSPLHF. The V and J genes are TRBV4-1 and TRBJ1-6; 7 nucleotides match TRBD1. The CDR3 covers 16 residues. The germline V gene has CDR1 MGHRA and CDR2 YSYEKL. V dropped 0 bases and J dropped 3; count of bases not matched to a gene: 2.

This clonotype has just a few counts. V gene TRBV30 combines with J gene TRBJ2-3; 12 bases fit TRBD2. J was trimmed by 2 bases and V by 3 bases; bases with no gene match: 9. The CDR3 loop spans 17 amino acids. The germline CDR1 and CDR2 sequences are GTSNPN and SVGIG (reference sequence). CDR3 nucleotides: TGTGCCTGGAGATCTAGCGGGGGGGACCCTTACACAGATACGCAGTATTTT. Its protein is CAWRSSGGDPYTDTQYF.

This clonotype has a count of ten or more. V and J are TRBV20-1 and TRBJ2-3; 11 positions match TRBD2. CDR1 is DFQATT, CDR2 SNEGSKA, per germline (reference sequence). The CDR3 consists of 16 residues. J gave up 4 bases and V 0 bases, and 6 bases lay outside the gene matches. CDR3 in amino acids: CSARDPLAGEADTQYF. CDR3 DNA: TGCAGTGCTAGAGATCCACTAGCGGGGGAGGCAGATACGCAGTATTTT.

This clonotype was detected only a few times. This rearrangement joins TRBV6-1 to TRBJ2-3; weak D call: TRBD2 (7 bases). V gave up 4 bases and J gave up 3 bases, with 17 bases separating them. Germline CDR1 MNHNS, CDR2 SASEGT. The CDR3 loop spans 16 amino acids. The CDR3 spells CASSGGGGRLTDTQYF. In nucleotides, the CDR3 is TGTGCCAGCAGTGGGGGGGGGGGCAGGTTGACAGATACGCAGTATTTT.

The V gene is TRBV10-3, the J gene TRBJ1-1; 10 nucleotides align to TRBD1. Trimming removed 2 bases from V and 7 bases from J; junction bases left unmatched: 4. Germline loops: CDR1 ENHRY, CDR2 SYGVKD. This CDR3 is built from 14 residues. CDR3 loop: CAISERTGGFEAFF. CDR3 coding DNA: TGTGCCATCAGTGAGAGGACAGGGGGTTTTGAAGCTTTCTTT.

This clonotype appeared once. The CDR3 region has the DNA TGTGCCAGTCATAGCGGGAGCAATCAGCCCCAGCATTTT. Its translation is CASHSGSNQPQHF. The chain couples TRBV19 to TRBJ1-5; no definite D call. V gave up 8 bases and J gave up 1 base, with 9 bases separating them. The CDR3 is 13 residues long. Germline CDR1 and CDR2: LNHDA and SQIVND (reference sequence). Supplemented by reference TRBV19 and TRBJ1-5, the full variable domain reads DGGITQSPKYLFRKEGQNVTLSCEQNLNHDAMYWYRQDPGQGLRLIYYSQIVNDFQKGDIAEGYSVSREKKESFPLTVTSAQKNPTAFYLCASHSGSNQPQHFGDGTRLSIL.

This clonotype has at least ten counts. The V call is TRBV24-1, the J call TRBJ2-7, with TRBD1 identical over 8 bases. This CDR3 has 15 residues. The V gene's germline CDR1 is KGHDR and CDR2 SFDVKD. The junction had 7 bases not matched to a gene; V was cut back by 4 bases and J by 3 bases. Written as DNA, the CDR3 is TGTGCCACCAGTGACCGGGACAGGTTGTACTACGAGCAGTACTTC. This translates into CATSDRDRLYYEQYF.

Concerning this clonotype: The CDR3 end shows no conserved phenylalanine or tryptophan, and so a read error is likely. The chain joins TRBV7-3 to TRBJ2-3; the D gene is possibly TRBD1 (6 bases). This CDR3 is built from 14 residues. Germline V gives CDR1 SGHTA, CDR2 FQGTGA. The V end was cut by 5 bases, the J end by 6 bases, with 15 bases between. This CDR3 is CASSLGTSRDTQYL. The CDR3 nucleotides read TGTGCCAGCAGCCTCGGGACATCAAGGGATACGCAGTATCTT.

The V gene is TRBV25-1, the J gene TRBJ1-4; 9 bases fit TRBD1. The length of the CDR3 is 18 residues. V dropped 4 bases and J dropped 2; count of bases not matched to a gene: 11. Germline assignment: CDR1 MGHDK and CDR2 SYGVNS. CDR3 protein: CASSARSFGTGTNEKLFF. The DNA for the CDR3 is TGTGCCAGCAGTGCTAGATCCTTTGGGACAGGGACTAATGAAAAACTGTTTTTT.

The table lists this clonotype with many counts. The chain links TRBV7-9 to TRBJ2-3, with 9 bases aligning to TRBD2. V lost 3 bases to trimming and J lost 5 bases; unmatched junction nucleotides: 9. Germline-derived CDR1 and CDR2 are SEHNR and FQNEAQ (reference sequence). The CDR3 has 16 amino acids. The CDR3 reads CASSFLLAGAEDTQYF. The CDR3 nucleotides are TGTGCCAGCAGCTTTCTTTTAGCGGGAGCGGAAGATACGCAGTATTTT.

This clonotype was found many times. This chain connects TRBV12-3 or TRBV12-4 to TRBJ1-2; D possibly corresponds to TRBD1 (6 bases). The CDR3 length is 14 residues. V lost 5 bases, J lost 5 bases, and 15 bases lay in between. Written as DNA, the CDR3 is TGTGCCAGCAGTCCTAGGACAGTTAAATATGGCTACACCTTC. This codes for CASSPRTVKYGYTF.

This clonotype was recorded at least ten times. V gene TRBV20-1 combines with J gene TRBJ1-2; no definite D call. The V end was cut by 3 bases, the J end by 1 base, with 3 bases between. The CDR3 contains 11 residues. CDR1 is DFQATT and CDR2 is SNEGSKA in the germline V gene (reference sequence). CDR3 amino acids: CSASSNYGYTF. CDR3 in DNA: TGCAGTGCTAGCAGTAACTATGGCTACACCTTC.

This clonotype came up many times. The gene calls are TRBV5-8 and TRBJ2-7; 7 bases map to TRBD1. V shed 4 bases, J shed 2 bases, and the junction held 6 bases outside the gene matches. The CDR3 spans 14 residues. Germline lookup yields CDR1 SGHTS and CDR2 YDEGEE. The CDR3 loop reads CASSPGQAAYEQYF. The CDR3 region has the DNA TGTGCCAGCAGCCCAGGACAGGCCGCCTACGAGCAGTACTTC.

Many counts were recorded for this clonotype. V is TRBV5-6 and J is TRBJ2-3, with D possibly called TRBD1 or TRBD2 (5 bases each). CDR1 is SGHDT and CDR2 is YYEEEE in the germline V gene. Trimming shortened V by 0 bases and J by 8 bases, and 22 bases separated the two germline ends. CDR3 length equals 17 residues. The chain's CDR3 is CASSLAVSRDFGGTQYF. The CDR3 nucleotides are TGTGCCAGCAGCTTGGCCGTCTCTCGTGACTTTGGGGGTACGCAGTATTTT.